Given below is one T cell receptor beta chain in context. The target antigen is unknown. This CDR3 has 16 amino acids. Per germline, CDR1 MNHNY and CDR2 SVGAGI (reference sequence). V was clipped by 7 bases and J by 4 bases, with 23 bases between them. MiXCR was run by TCRdb on the 5' RACE reads, yielding one entry per CDR3 protein. The profile shows about 350,000 distinct CDR3 sequences, around 15% of them singletons. This record comes from a study of T-cell memory formation after mild COVID-19. Study background: TCR clusters largely stayed donor specific.

Points from the study as a whole: Clones that contracted clustered mainly in CM and EM if CD4+ and in EMRA if CD8+. SARS-CoV-2 specificity was not confirmed for second-wave clones peaking on day 37. Clones contracting over day 15 to 85 were CD4/CD8 balanced, with later expanders leaning CD4+.

The TCR comes from a man younger than 35 who had mild COVID-19 (a few samples of this study predate the infection). Cell type and time point are not known. The J gene is TRBJ2-7, the V gene TRBV6-6; possible D gene TRBD1, 6 bases. The specimen sequenced was PBMCs or a T cell subset sorted from them (not recorded which). In DNA, the CDR3 is TGTGCCAGCACCCCGAGCCTCAGGGGAATTAAGTACGAGCAGTACTTC. Its translation: CASTPSLRGIKYEQYF.